This T cell receptor (beta chain) is drawn from a study of blood T cell repertoires in COVID-19. Study as a whole: Donors in the United States, Italy and Spain gave samples during acute or convalescent COVID-19. The cDNA or gDNA used as material had been derived from T cells, B-cell-depleted T cells, or PBMCs.

This CDR3 comprises 12 residues. V lost 6 bases and J 4 bases, leaving 7 bases between the germline ends. Under the authors' procedure: Using reference gene primer amplification, nucleated cell counts were estimated. Clones were sequenced by immunoSEQ multiplex PCR, and TCRdb holds only the in-frame ones, with some missing. The V and J calls and the clone size are those of that table, but D and trimming were determined from the DNA. The sample consists of 200,000 to 250,000 clones, over 70% of them appearing once. The origin of this receptor is a woman between 65 and 79 years old with acute or convalescent COVID-19. The specimen was peripheral blood. V and J are TRBV12-3 or TRBV12-4 and TRBJ1-3, with D tentatively TRBD1 (5 bases). The CDR3 nucleotides read TGTGCCAGCAGGGGGCTAGGAAACACCATATATTTT. This translates into CASRGLGNTIYF.